The text below deals with one T cell receptor (beta chain). The target antigen is unknown. Sequenced by immunoSEQ multiplex PCR; TCRdb stores in-frame clones only, minus some. This table holds approximately 97,000 clones, about 91% found once. The data derive from a study of T cell responses to AZD1222 COVID-19 vaccine. Study results and limitations: Only 6 or 7 AZD1222 recipients tested seropositive at baseline. Donors were chiefly white British, with a greater number of females, and clonal diversity was perhaps underestimated. All repertoire sampling was performed exclusively after the peak T cell response.

The germline V gene encodes CDR1 SGHRS and CDR2 YFSETQ. V dropped 4 bases and J dropped 2; count of bases not matched to a gene: 6. The CDR3 loop spans 15 amino acids. V and J are TRBV5-1 and TRBJ2-5; 9 nucleotides align to TRBD2. The material was peripheral blood, obtained on day 0 of AZD1222 vaccination. This TCR was sampled from an adult in good health. For the CDR3, the DNA is TGCGCCAGCAGCCCTCCTAGCGGGACTCAAGAGACCCAGTACTTC. It translates to CASSPPSGTQETQYF.